The 9 T cell receptor beta chains listed next were all sequenced from one sample in a study of blood T cell repertoires in COVID-19 (dated by TCRdb to 2019 to 2021). Libraries were made using the immunoSEQ multiplex PCR assay. Held by TCRdb, this immuneACCESS table contains in-frame sequences only and omits some clones. Under half of the omission traces to an unresolved V gene where checked; the cause of the rest is unknown. Present in this sample are 60,000 or so clones, roughly 85% of which were seen just once. Roughly 18% of the sample goes to the ten largest clones. Sequenced sample: peripheral blood. The receptors were gathered from a human donor in a cohort sampled during active COVID-19.

This chain joins TRBV14 and TRBJ2-5; TRBD2 matches 10 bases. V lost 4 bases, J lost 5 bases, and 7 bases stayed unmatched. Germline assignment: CDR1 SGHDN and CDR2 FVKESK. The length of the CDR3 is 15 residues. Here the CDR3 reads CASSLGLAVGETQYF. CDR3 bases: TGTGCCAGCAGCCTTGGACTAGCGGTGGGGGAGACCCAGTACTTC.

CDR3 DNA: TGTGCCAGCGGTTGGCGGACTGAAGCTTTCTTT. It specifies CASGWRTEAFF. This chain links TRBV6-5 with TRBJ1-1, with no clear D. This CDR3 region has 11 residues. From germline, CDR1 is MNHEY and CDR2 SVGAGI. The V end lost 8 bases, the J end lost 5 bases, and 9 bases lay between the germline ends.

The rearrangement joins TRBV30 to TRBJ2-7; weak D call: TRBD1 (5 bases). V was cut by 0 bases and J by 6 bases, with 6 bases left in between. Looked up from germline, CDR1 is GTSNPN and CDR2 is SVGIG (reference sequence). CDR3 length: 11 amino acids. CDR3 sequence (DNA): TGTGCCTGGAGTGTAGGGGTCGAGCAGTACTTC. Translation: CAWSVGVEQYF.

The chain couples TRBV7-2 to TRBJ2-1; tentatively, D is TRBD1 (6 bases). V lost 6 bases and J lost 5, with 14 bases in between. This CDR3 is built from 14 residues. Germline V gene sequence: CDR1 SGHTA, CDR2 FQGNSA. The CDR3 DNA follows: TGTGCCAGCAGTTACCAGGGGCTCGACAATGAGCAGTTCTTC. Its translation is CASSYQGLDNEQFF.

The chain has TRBV24-1 and TRBJ2-1, with TRBD1 identical over 9 bases. The CDR3 extends over 15 amino acids. CDR1 and CDR2 from the germline V gene are KGHDR and SFDVKD. V was pared by 1 base and J by 9 bases, with 6 bases of the junction left unmatched. In DNA, the CDR3 is TGTGCCACCAGTGATTTTACAGGGGGCAACGGTGAGCAGTTCTTC. Amino acids: CATSDFTGGNGEQFF.

This clone was found once. V gene TRBV13 combines with J gene TRBJ2-7; TRBD2 is a possible D gene (5 bases). Germline V gene sequence: CDR1 PRHDT, CDR2 FYEKMQ (reference sequence). The V and J ends lost 0 bases and 7 bases respectively, with 13 bases between them. The CDR3 contains 14 residues. CDR3 sequence reads: CASSLGGSRGEQYF. Here the CDR3 DNA reads TGTGCCAGCAGCTTAGGCGGATCGAGAGGGGAGCAGTACTTC.

CDR3 DNA: TGTGCCAGCTCACCACCGGGGGGGAATGCCTACGAGCAGTACTTC. It specifies CASSPPGGNAYEQYF. This chain links TRBV18 with TRBJ2-7; 7 bases match TRBD2. Per the germline V gene, CDR1 is KGHSH and CDR2 is LQKENI. Trimming at V came to 0 bases and at J to 2 bases, leaving 4 bases not matched to a gene. The CDR3 has 15 amino acids.

This clone is a singleton in its sample. The chain carries TRBV27 and TRBJ2-3; 7 bases line up with TRBD1. This CDR3 region has 13 residues. Germline V gives CDR1 MNHEY, CDR2 SMNVEV (reference sequence). Germline trimming cut 5 bases from V and 13 bases from J; bases unmatched to any gene: 12. CDR3 sequence reads: CASSMDRTHPKYF. The CDR3 coding sequence is TGTGCCAGCAGTATGGACAGGACACATCCTAAGTATTTT.

The chain has TRBV5-1 and TRBJ2-1, with 12 bases matching TRBD2. The ends lost 3 bases at V and 0 bases at J; junction bases unmatched: 7. The CDR3 sequence is 18 residues long. In germline, CDR1 is SGHRS, CDR2 YFSETQ. CDR3 coding DNA: TGCGCCAGCAGCTGGGGCTCTAGCGGGGGGGCCTCCTACAATGAGCAGTTCTTC. Protein: CASSWGSSGGASYNEQFF. The entire variable domain, with the rest obtained from reference TRBV5-1 and TRBJ2-1, is as follows: KAGVTQTPRYLIKTRGQQVTLSCSPISGHRSVSWYQQTPGQGLQFLFEYFSETQRNKGNFPGRFSGRQFSNSRSEMNVSTLELGDSALYLCASSWGSSGGASYNEQFFGPGTRLTVL.